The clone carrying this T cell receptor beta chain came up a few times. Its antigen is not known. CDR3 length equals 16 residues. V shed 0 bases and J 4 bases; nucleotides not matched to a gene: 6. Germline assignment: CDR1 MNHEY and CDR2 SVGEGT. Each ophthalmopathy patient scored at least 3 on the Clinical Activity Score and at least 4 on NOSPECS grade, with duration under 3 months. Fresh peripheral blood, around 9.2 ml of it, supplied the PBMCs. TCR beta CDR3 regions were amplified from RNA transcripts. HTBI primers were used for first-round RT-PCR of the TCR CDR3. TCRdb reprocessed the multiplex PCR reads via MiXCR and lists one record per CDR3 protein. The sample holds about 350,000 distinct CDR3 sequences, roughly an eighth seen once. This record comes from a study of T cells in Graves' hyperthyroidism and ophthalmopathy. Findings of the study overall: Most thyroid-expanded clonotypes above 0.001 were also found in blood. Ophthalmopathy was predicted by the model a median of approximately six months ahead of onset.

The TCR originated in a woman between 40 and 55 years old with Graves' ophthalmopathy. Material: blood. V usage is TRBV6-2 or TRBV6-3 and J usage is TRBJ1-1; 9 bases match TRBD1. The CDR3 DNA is TGTGCCAGCAGTTACTCGTGGACAGGGGCAGGCACTGAAGCTTTCTTT. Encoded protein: CASSYSWTGAGTEAFF.